Each of the 16 T cell receptor beta chains below was sequenced from the same sample in a study of metastatic and nonmetastatic thyroid tumors. The entire patient cohort was treatment-naive prior to thyroid surgery. TCRdb re-clonotyped the PCR reads through MiXCR. The sample carries 45,000 to 65,000 clones, roughly 22% recorded once. Specimen: blood. The receptors shown here come from a female donor with papillary thyroid cancer or a benign thyroid nodule (not recorded which). Some clones in this sample may be carry-over from other donors' samples.

This clone was seen repeatedly, ten times or more. V and J are TRBV20-1 and TRBJ2-5; TRBD1 matches at 9 bases. After removal of 4 bases from V and 5 bases from J, the junction contained 5 bases not matched to a gene. The CDR3 is made up of 13 amino acids. Germline lookup yields CDR1 DFQATT and CDR2 SNEGSKA (reference sequence). Here the CDR3 DNA reads TGCAGTGCTACAAGGACAGGGGACGAGACCCAGTACTTC. Its protein product is CSATRTGDETQYF.

Remarks on this clone: This may arise from a read error, as a much more abundant clone is one base away. This same CDR3 is encoded by further DNA sequences in the sample. The chain recombines TRBV9 with TRBJ2-4; D unclear. Germline CDR1 is SGDLS and CDR2 is YYNGEE. This CDR3 has 15 amino acids. V was trimmed by 0 bases and J by 4 bases, leaving 11 bases between them. In DNA, the CDR3 is TGTGCCAGCAGCGTAGCTGGGGTGGCAAAAAACATTCAGTACTTC. It translates to CASSVAGVAKNIQYF.

This clone came up many times. The V gene is TRBV6-1, the J gene TRBJ1-4; the D is unclear. Per germline, CDR1 MNHNS and CDR2 SASEGT. The CDR3 has 13 residues. Deletions cut 8 bases from V and 0 bases from J, with 7 bases between. The CDR3 is CASVEPTNEKLFF. For the CDR3, the DNA is TGTGCCAGCGTGGAGCCAACTAATGAAAAACTGTTTTTT.

Many counts were recorded for this clone. The chain links TRBV6-2 or TRBV6-3 to TRBJ2-1; D possibly matches TRBD1 or TRBD2 (5 bases each). Trimming cost V 6 bases and J 10 bases, with 13 bases left between them. Germline V gives CDR1 MNHEY, CDR2 SVGEGT. This CDR3 region has 12 residues. The CDR3 DNA sequence: TGTGCCAGCAGCCAGGGACCCCGGGAGCAGTTCTTC. Translating gives CASSQGPREQFF.

This clone was recorded only once. This chain connects TRBV7-9 to TRBJ2-7; TRBD2 aligns across 10 bases. The junction had 3 bases not matched to a gene; V was cut back by 4 bases and J by 3 bases. CDR3 length equals 14 residues. Germline CDR1 is SEHNR and CDR2 is FQNEAQ (reference sequence). The CDR3 region is CASSWLAGVYEQYF. The CDR3 bases are TGTGCCAGCAGCTGGCTAGCGGGAGTCTACGAGCAGTACTTC.

This clone was observed at least ten times. The chain employs TRBV9 and TRBJ1-3; maybe TRBD1 (5 bases). The CDR3 runs to 16 residues. Trimming took 0 bases from V and 0 from J, leaving 10 bases between them. The germline V gene has CDR1 SGDLS and CDR2 YYNGEE. CDR3 residues: CASSVESGSSGNTIYF. The CDR3 DNA sequence: TGTGCCAGCAGCGTAGAGTCAGGGAGCTCTGGAAACACCATATATTTT.

This clone was recorded at least ten times. V usage is TRBV6-1 and J usage is TRBJ1-2; 10 bases align to TRBD1. V trimming: 7 bases; J trimming: 6 bases; junction bases outside the gene matches: 8. The CDR3 has 14 amino acids. CDR1 and CDR2 (germline): MNHNS, SASEGT. CDR3 protein: CASTRTGGFDGYTF. The CDR3 region has the DNA TGTGCCAGCACCCGGACAGGGGGATTCGATGGCTACACCTTC.

This clone was counted at least ten times. The chain links TRBV5-1 to TRBJ2-1; 7 bases line up with TRBD1. V shed 3 bases, J shed 2 bases, and the junction held 11 bases outside the gene matches. CDR1 is SGHRS and CDR2 is YFSETQ in the germline V gene. The CDR3 sequence is 17 residues long. The CDR3 DNA follows: TGCGCCAGCAGCTGGCTGCGCGGACAGGAGCCCTACAATGAGCAGTTCTTC. Translation gives CASSWLRGQEPYNEQFF.

This clone has ten or more counts. The chain has TRBV15 and TRBJ2-2; D unresolved. CDR3 length equals 14 residues. V lost 1 base, J lost 3 bases, and 6 bases lay in between. Germline V gene sequence: CDR1 LNHNV, CDR2 YYDKDF (reference sequence). CDR3 sequence: CATSRGSDTGELFF. The CDR3 DNA reads as TGTGCCACCAGCAGAGGCTCGGACACCGGGGAGCTGTTTTTT.

This clone has at least ten counts. Other DNA variants within this sample encode the same CDR3. This chain connects TRBV29-1 to TRBJ1-6; 9 positions match TRBD1. The germline CDR1 and CDR2 sequences are SQVTM and ANQGSEA. This CDR3 has 13 residues. The V gene end was trimmed by 6 bases and the J gene end by 14 bases; junction bases not matched to a gene: 11. CDR3 coding DNA: TGCAGCGTCGCGGGACAGGGCAGCGGCGCCCTCCACTTT. Residues: CSVAGQGSGALHF.

This clone was detected many times. The chain uses TRBV3-1 and TRBJ1-6, with a tentative D call TRBD1 (6 bases). CDR3 length equals 14 residues. Germline CDR1 and CDR2: LGHDT and YNNKEL (reference sequence). Trimming shortened V by 2 bases and J by 7 bases, and 9 bases separated the two germline ends. CDR3 in amino acids: CASSQTGFNSPLHF. The CDR3 DNA sequence: TGTGCCAGCAGCCAAACAGGGTTCAATTCACCCCTCCACTTT.

This clone occurred many times. V is TRBV5-1 and J is TRBJ2-6, with 11 positions matching TRBD1. The V gene's germline CDR1 is SGHRS and CDR2 YFSETQ. This CDR3 contains 19 residues. V trimming: 3 bases; J trimming: 0 bases; junction bases outside the gene matches: 8. The CDR3 sequence: CASSSFSGTGGSGANVLTF. CDR3 nucleotide sequence: TGCGCCAGCAGCTCCTTCTCCGGGACAGGGGGCTCTGGGGCCAACGTCCTGACTTTC.

Remarks on this clone: An end of the junction differs from the germline gene, which may be a read error. The chain joins TRBV20-1 to TRBJ2-2; D is possibly TRBD1 or TRBD2 (5 bases each). The germline V gene has CDR1 DFQATT and CDR2 SNEGSKA (reference sequence). The CDR3 runs 14 residues. The CDR3 DNA sequence: TGCAGTGCTAGAGCGGGGCCGAACACCGGCGAGCTGTTTTTT. Translating it yields CSARAGPNTGELFF.

This clone was recorded at least ten times. The rearrangement uses TRBV6-1 and TRBJ2-1; 12 positions match TRBD2. From germline, CDR1 is MNHNS and CDR2 SASEGT. J lost 14 bases, V lost 6 bases, and 8 bases had no gene match. This CDR3 contains 13 residues. The CDR3 reads CASRPKTSGSKFF. CDR3 DNA: TGTGCCAGCAGACCCAAGACTAGCGGGAGTAAGTTCTTC.

There are a few counts of this clone. This clone may be a read error of a much larger clone one base away. The sample has other DNA sequences that encode this CDR3 too. The gene calls are TRBV5-1 and TRBJ2-3; D ambiguous. Trimming stripped 0 bases from V and 3 bases from J, with 11 bases between. The CDR3 extends over 15 amino acids. Germline V CDR1 and CDR2: SGHRS, YFSETQ. The CDR3 loop is CASSLGTDVTDTQYF. DNA of the CDR3: TGCGCCAGCAGCTTGGGGACGGATGTAACAGATACGCAGTATTTT.

Comment on this clone: A read error may explain this, as a much larger clone is one base away. The V and J genes are TRBV5-4 and TRBJ2-3; tentatively, D is TRBD2 (5 bases). Germline CDR1 and CDR2: SGHNT and YYREEE (reference sequence). Deletions cut 7 bases from V and 2 bases from J, with 11 bases between. The CDR3 extends over 13 amino acids. The CDR3 sequence: CASRRSVTDTQYF. CDR3 nucleotide sequence: TGTGCCAGCCGCCGTAGCGTCACAGATACGCAGTATTTT.